This TCR beta chain stems from a study of CD8 T cells in ankylosing spondylitis. The V and J ends lost 2 bases and 7 bases, in that order; junction bases with no gene match: 5. Germline CDR1 and CDR2: SGHDT and YYEEEE. This CDR3 contains 14 residues. Whole-study findings and limits: Disease-linked clones reportedly showed significant enrichment in matched ankylosing spondylitis synovial fluid. Earlier authors reported some of these motif variants in reactive arthritis synovial fluid and blood. Those disease-linked clones were CD8+; they were also relatively rare in peripheral blood. It appeared that ankylosing spondylitis blood was characterized by a TCR beta motif of roughly 8 highly homologous variants.

As for this clonotype: Antigen: not known.

Using its own MiXCR run on the 5' RACE reads, TCRdb lists one record per CDR3 protein. The table has 700,000 or so distinct CDR3 sequences, about 20% seen once; the top ten hold about a fifth. The origin of this receptor is a male donor with ankylosing spondylitis. The specimen was blood, either unsorted or a sorted T cell fraction (not recorded which). V and J are TRBV5-6 and TRBJ2-1, with 8 bases lining up with TRBD2. CDR3 loop: CASSLGSGVNEQFF. The CDR3 bases are TGTGCCAGCAGCTTAGGTAGCGGGGTAAATGAGCAGTTCTTC.